This entry concerns a single TCR beta chain. Its antigen is undetermined. The data belong to a study of T cell responses to AZD1222 COVID-19 vaccine. Study observations and caveats: Females outnumbered males among donors, who were mostly white British; clonal diversity was possibly underestimated. Unmutated variant regions are reportedly targeted by nearly half of spike-specific TCRs.

Only in-frame clones appear in the TCRdb table, and some are missing; sequencing was by immunoSEQ multiplex PCR. The sample records about 120,000 clones, 88% being singletons. Researchers grouped second doses given at about 4 or about 12 weeks into one pool. Sequencing was performed on peripheral blood, taken 28 days after the second AZD1222 dose. The sequence came from an adult who received the AZD1222 COVID-19 vaccine.

The CDR3 spells CASSSGQGGWAQYF. The CDR3 DNA follows: TGTGCCAGCTCATCTGGACAGGGAGGATGGGCCCAGTACTTC. This chain joins TRBV18 and TRBJ2-5; TRBD1 agrees at 8 bases. Germline V CDR1 and CDR2: KGHSH, LQKENI. V gave up 5 bases and J gave up 9 bases; unmatched junction bases: 11. This CDR3 has 14 residues.